Detailed here is one T cell receptor (beta chain). The source of the sample is a study of cytotoxic CD8 clonotypes in ibrutinib-treated CLL. Turning to the study itself: The patients, roughly ten relapsed/refractory and around 15 treatment-naive, included about 18 who were IGHV unmutated.

Per germline, CDR1 PRHDT and CDR2 FYEKMQ (reference sequence). V was shortened by 2 bases and J by 7 bases, with 12 bases between the two germline ends. The CDR3 sequence is 14 residues long. Produced via immunoSEQ multiplex PCR; TCRdb's table is partial and in-frame only. The table lists approximately 280,000 clones, approximately 79% of them singletons. The material was PBMCs, obtained at disease progression, from a patient treated with ibrutinib. The source is a human donor with chronic lymphocytic leukemia. This rearrangement joins TRBV13 to TRBJ1-3; D might be TRBD1 (6 bases). In DNA, the CDR3 is TGTGCCAGCAGCTTAACAGGGAGAGTGAACACCATATATTTT. Its translation: CASSLTGRVNTIYF.